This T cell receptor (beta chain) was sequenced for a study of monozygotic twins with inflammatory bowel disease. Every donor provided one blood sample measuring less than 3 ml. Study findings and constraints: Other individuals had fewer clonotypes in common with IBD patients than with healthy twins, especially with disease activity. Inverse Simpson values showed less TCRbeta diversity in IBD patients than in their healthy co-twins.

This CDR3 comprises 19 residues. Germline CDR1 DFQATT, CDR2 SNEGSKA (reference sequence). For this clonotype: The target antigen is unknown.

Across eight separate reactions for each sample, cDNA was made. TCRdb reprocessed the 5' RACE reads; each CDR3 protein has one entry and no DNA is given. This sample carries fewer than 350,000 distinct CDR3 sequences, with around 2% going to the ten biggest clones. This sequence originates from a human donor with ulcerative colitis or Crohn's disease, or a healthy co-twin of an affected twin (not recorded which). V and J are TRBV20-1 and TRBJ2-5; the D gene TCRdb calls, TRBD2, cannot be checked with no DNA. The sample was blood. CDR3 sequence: CSARDWTAPGLAGVPPVDF.